Below, 14 T cell receptor beta chains from the same sample are listed, as sequenced in a study of response to subunit inactivated influenza vaccine. TCRdb passed the RT-PCR reads through MiXCR, listing each CDR3 protein once. The repertoire has roughly 150,000 distinct CDR3 sequences, roughly a tenth of them found once; the top ten carry roughly an eighth. Sample: non-naive T cells sorted from PBMCs, taken around seven weeks after vaccination. The receptors come from a man over 45 who received an inactivated influenza vaccine.

This clonotype was detected ten times or more. V is TRBV5-1 and J is TRBJ1-1; D remains ambiguous. This CDR3 region has 15 residues. Germline loops: CDR1 SGHRS, CDR2 YFSETQ. The V and J ends lost 2 bases and 0 bases respectively, with 11 bases between them. The CDR3 coding sequence is TGCGCCAGCAGCTTAGGAACAGCAATGAACACTGAAGCTTTCTTT. Its translation: CASSLGTAMNTEAFF. The complete variable domain, with remaining parts taken from reference TRBV5-1 and TRBJ1-1, reads KAGVTQTPRYLIKTRGQQVTLSCSPISGHRSVSWYQQTPGQGLQFLFEYFSETQRNKGNFPGRFSGRQFSNSRSEMNVSTLELGDSALYLCASSLGTAMNTEAFFGQGTRLTVV.

This clonotype was observed many times. This chain joins TRBV28 and TRBJ2-1; 10 bases are shared with TRBD2. Germline-derived CDR1 and CDR2 are MDHEN and SYDVKM. With 5 bases clipped from V and 5 bases from J, the junction kept 3 bases outside the gene matches. This CDR3 has 14 residues. DNA for the CDR3: TGTGCCAGCAGTCAAAGCGGGGGGGACAATGAGCAGTTCTTC. As protein: CASSQSGGDNEQFF.

This clonotype was detected a few times. The chain joins TRBV28 to TRBJ2-7; a possible D gene is TRBD1 (8 bases). V lost 4 bases to trimming and J lost 5 bases, with 18 bases between them. The CDR3 totals 15 residues. Per the germline V gene, CDR1 is MDHEN and CDR2 is SYDVKM. The CDR3 nucleotides are TGTGCCAGCAGTTCCCACAGGACAGGGAGGGACGAGCAGTACTTC. It specifies CASSSHRTGRDEQYF.

The J gene is TRBJ1-5, the V gene TRBV6-2 or TRBV6-3; no reliable D call. The CDR3 runs 14 residues. Trimming took 7 bases from V and 0 from J, leaving 10 bases between them. Germline CDR1 reads MNHEY; CDR2 reads SVGEGT. The CDR3 nucleotides are TGTGCCAGCACCCGTCAATATAGCAATCAGCCCCAGCATTTT. This gives the protein CASTRQYSNQPQHF.

The CDR3 sequence is CAINDGTSGTQETQYF. CDR3 DNA: TGTGCCATCAATGATGGGACTAGCGGGACCCAAGAGACCCAGTACTTC. The chain uses TRBV10-3 and TRBJ2-5, with 13 bases that match TRBD2. The germline V gene encodes CDR1 ENHRY and CDR2 SYGVKD. The CDR3 loop spans 16 amino acids. V shed 7 bases, J shed 1 base, and the junction held 6 bases outside the gene matches.

The DNA for the CDR3 is TGTGCCAGTAGTATGGACAGGACTAACACTGAAGCTTTCTTT. Translation: CASSMDRTNTEAFF. The gene calls are TRBV19 and TRBJ1-1, with 7 bases matching TRBD1. In germline, CDR1 is LNHDA, CDR2 SQIVND (reference sequence). This CDR3 region has 14 residues. With V trimmed by 3 bases and J by 2 bases, 3 bases remained unmatched. Full variable domain (rest looked up from reference TRBV19 and TRBJ1-1): DGGITQSPKYLFRKEGQNVTLSCEQNLNHDAMYWYRQDPGQGLRLIYYSQIVNDFQKGDIAEGYSVSREKKESFPLTVTSAQKNPTAFYLCASSMDRTNTEAFFGQGTRLTVV.

This clonotype was seen only a few times. V usage is TRBV20-1 and J usage is TRBJ2-5, with D possibly TRBD2 on 6 matching bases. The V gene's germline CDR1 is DFQATT and CDR2 SNEGSKA (reference sequence). V shed 5 bases and J shed 5 bases, with 24 bases lying between them. The CDR3 runs to 16 residues. The CDR3 DNA reads as TGCAGTGCTGGGCCTAGCCACGGGGGATTTGGTGAGACCCAGTACTTC. Its protein product is CSAGPSHGGFGETQYF.

The sample holds many counts of this clonotype. An end of the junction differs from the germline gene, which may be a read error. CDR3 sequence reads: CASTKDRGLINEQFF. The DNA for the CDR3 is TGTGCCAGCACCAAAGACAGGGGGTTGATCAATGAGCAATTCTTC. The V gene is TRBV12-3 or TRBV12-4, the J gene TRBJ2-1, with TRBD1 matching over 9 bases. The length of the CDR3 is 15 residues.

This clonotype has at least ten counts. The chain joins TRBV7-2 to TRBJ1-2, with D unclear. V lost 1 base to trimming and J lost 5 bases, with 14 bases between them. The CDR3 length is 15 residues. Per germline, CDR1 SGHTA and CDR2 FQGNSA. Here the CDR3 reads CASSLVPEVPYGYTF. The CDR3 region has the DNA TGTGCCAGCAGCTTAGTGCCGGAGGTACCATATGGCTACACCTTC.

This clonotype was observed a handful of times. Here the CDR3 reads CASSTKPNQPQHF. The CDR3 DNA is TGTGCCAGCAGCACTAAACCCAATCAGCCCCAGCATTTT. The rearrangement joins TRBV7-6 to TRBJ1-5; no clear D gene. CDR1 and CDR2 from the germline V gene are SGHVS and FNYEAQ. Trimming pared 5 bases from V and 3 bases from J, leaving 8 bases between. The CDR3 extends over 13 amino acids.

The rearrangement joins TRBV2 to TRBJ2-3; the match to TRBD2 covers 8 bases. The CDR3 contains 17 residues. Germline assignment: CDR1 SNHLY and CDR2 FYNNEI. CDR3 DNA: TGTACCCTCAGTTTATCGAGAAGCGGGGGTGGGACAGATACGCAGTATTTT. Protein: CTLSLSRSGGGTDTQYF.

The rearrangement links TRBV7-6 to TRBJ2-5; 12 bases map to TRBD2. Germline lookup yields CDR1 SGHVS and CDR2 FNYEAQ. After removal of 1 base from V and 2 bases from J, the junction contained 11 bases not matched to a gene. This CDR3 contains 19 residues. CDR3 bases: TGTGCCAGCAGCTTAGGTGTTCTAGCGGGAGGGCCAAAACAAGAGACCCAGTACTTC. It encodes CASSLGVLAGGPKQETQYF.

This clonotype was counted between two and nine times. The chain combines TRBV28 with TRBJ2-2; the D is unclear. Trimming shortened V by 6 bases and J by 7 bases, and 12 bases separated the two germline ends. The CDR3 has 13 amino acids. Germline V gene sequence: CDR1 MDHEN, CDR2 SYDVKM. CDR3 loop: CASRLPGVGELFF. CDR3 DNA sequence: TGTGCCAGCAGACTCCCCGGTGTCGGGGAGCTGTTTTTT. Complete variable domain (other parts from reference TRBV28 and TRBJ2-2): DVKVTQSSRYLVKRTGEKVFLECVQDMDHENMFWYRQDPGLGLRLIYFSYDVKMKEKGDIPEGYSVSREKKERFSLILESASTNQTSMYLCASRLPGVGELFFGEGSRLTVL.

In this sample, this clonotype turned up a few times. This chain connects TRBV5-1 to TRBJ1-5, with 8 bases lining up with TRBD1. The CDR3 is made up of 16 amino acids. Trimming at V came to 5 bases and at J to 1 base, leaving 8 bases not matched to a gene. Germline CDR1 is SGHRS and CDR2 is YFSETQ. CDR3 residues: CASRLTGVGSNQPQHF. CDR3 nucleotides: TGCGCCAGCAGACTGACAGGGGTGGGAAGCAATCAGCCCCAGCATTTT.